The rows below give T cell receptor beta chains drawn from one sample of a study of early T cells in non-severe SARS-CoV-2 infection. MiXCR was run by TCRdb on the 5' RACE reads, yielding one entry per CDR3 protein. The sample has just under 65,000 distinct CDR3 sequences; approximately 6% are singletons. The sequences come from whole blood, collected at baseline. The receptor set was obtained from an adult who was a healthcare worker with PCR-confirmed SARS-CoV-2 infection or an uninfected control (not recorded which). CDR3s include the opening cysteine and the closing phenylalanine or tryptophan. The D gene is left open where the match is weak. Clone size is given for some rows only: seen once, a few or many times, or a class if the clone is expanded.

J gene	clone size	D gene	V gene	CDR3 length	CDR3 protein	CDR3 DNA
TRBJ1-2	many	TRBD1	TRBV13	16	CASSHPLRTGPYGYTF	TGTGCCAGCAGTCATCCCCTGAGGACAGGGCCGTATGGCTACACCTTC
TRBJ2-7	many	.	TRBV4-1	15	CASSFLWEGSYEQYF	TGCGCCAGCAGCTTCCTATGGGAAGGGTCCTACGAGCAGTACTTC
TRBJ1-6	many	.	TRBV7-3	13	CASSLFEGAPLHF	TGTGCCAGCAGCTTATTCGAGGGAGCACCCCTCCACTTT
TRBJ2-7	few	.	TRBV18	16	CASSPPRTGLFYEQYF	TGTGCCAGCTCACCACCGCGGACCGGCCTATTCTACGAGCAGTACTTC
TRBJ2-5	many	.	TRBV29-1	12	CSAEGSGETQYF	TGCAGCGCCGAGGGGTCTGGGGAGACCCAGTACTTC
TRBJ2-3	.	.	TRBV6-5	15	CATSYSGVITDTQYF	TGTGCCACCTCCTATTCAGGGGTTATCACAGATACGCAGTATTTT
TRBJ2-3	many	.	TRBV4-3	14	CASSQDLALDTQYF	TGCGCCAGCAGCCAAGATTTAGCCCTCGATACGCAGTATTTT
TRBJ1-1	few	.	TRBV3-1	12	CASSHGVTEAFF	TGTGCCAGCAGCCATGGAGTGACTGAAGCTTTCTTT
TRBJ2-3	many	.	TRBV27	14	CASSLWKAADTQYF	TGTGCCAGCAGTTTATGGAAGGCGGCAGATACGCAGTATTTT
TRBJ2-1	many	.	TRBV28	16	CASSLSTAISYNEQFF	TGTGCCAGCAGTTTATCGACAGCGATCTCCTACAATGAGCAGTTCTTC
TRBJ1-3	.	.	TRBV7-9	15	CASSWQGFSGNTIYF	TGTGCCAGCAGCTGGCAGGGCTTCTCTGGAAACACCATATATTTT
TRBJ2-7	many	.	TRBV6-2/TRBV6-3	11	CASLAAYEQYF	TGTGCCAGCCTCGCGGCCTACGAGCAGTACTTC
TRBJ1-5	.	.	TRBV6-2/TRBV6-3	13	CASSYRLNQPQHF	TGTGCCAGCAGTTACAGACTCAATCAGCCCCAGCATTTT
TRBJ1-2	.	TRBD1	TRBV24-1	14	CATSDQQGRHGYTF	TGTGCCACCAGTGATCAACAGGGGCGGCATGGCTACACCTTC
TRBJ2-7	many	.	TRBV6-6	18	CASSYSTRPASLSYEQYF	TGTGCCAGCAGTTACTCTACTCGACCGGCTAGCTTAAGCTACGAGCAGTACTTC
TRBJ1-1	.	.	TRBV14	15	CASSLRHPMNTEAFF	TGTGCCAGCAGCCTGCGACACCCCATGAACACTGAAGCTTTCTTT
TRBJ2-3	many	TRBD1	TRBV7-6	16	CASSLWTGGATDTQYF	TGTGCCAGCAGCTTATGGACAGGGGGCGCGACAGATACGCAGTATTTT
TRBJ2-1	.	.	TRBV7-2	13	CASSWADTGEQFF	TGTGCCAGCAGCTGGGCAGACACAGGAGAGCAGTTCTTC
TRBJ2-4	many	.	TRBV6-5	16	CASSYSYAGKGNIQYF	TGCGCCAGCAGTTACTCGTACGCAGGGAAGGGTAACATTCAGTACTTC
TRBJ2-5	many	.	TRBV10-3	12	CAISEGLTLLYF	TGTGCCATCAGTGAGGGATTGACTCTTCTCTACTTC
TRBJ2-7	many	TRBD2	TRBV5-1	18	CASSLVPSGSPISYEQYF	TGCGCCAGCAGCTTGGTTCCTAGCGGTTCTCCCATCTCCTACGAGCAGTACTTC